These T cell receptor beta chains were read from a single sample in a study of cytomegalovirus exposure and HLA in healthy donors. TCRdb's copy holds only in-frame clones and misses some; the assay was immunoSEQ multiplex PCR. The repertoire holds 100,000 to 150,000 clones, approximately 17% seen once, with roughly 2.7% in the top ten. Material for sequencing was PBMCs. The receptors here all came from a female donor in good health and CMV-seropositive. CDR3s leave out the opening cysteine and the closing phenylalanine or tryptophan. Only part of the rows carry a size: once, few, many, or a class if the clone is expanded.

V gene	clone size	J gene	CDR3 length	CDR3 protein
TRBV11-2	few	TRBJ1-1	11	ASSLAHNTEAF
TRBV5-1	few	TRBJ2-5	15	ASSLSSGAGYQETQY
TRBV19	NA	TRBJ1-5	15	ASSIDDRGLSNQPQH
TRBV10-2	NA	TRBJ1-6	12	ASRTSSYNSPLH
TRBV7-2	few	TRBJ2-3	13	AETSLGFSTDTQY
TRBV6-5	NA	TRBJ2-5	11	ASSWSAQETQY
TRBV6-1	few	TRBJ1-5	16	ASSEAPRETGYNQPQH
TRBV5-4	NA	TRBJ2-3	14	ASTPYGGGAADTQY
TRBV7-9	few	TRBJ1-3	12	ASSPGTSGNTIY
TRBV27	few	TRBJ2-5	11	ASSRQGGETQY
TRBV7-2	few	TRBJ2-3	14	ASSSLGRGHTDTQY
TRBV2	NA	TRBJ2-5	10	ASSTSEEAQY
TRBV28	few	TRBJ1-5	12	ASSFSWAGQPQH
TRBV7-8	NA	TRBJ2-7	9	AQRQGNEQY
TRBV11-2	NA	TRBJ1-2	11	ASSLFSDYGYT
TRBV4-3	NA	TRBJ2-2	15	ASSLFGGGEDTGELF